The present T cell receptor beta chain was sequenced within a study of T cell responses to AZD1222 COVID-19 vaccine. Study results and limitations: Sampling captured repertoires only after the peak T cell response. Spike-specific TCRs gained breadth and depth after people received two AZD1222 doses.

The protocol was immunoSEQ multiplex PCR, while the TCRdb copy is restricted to in-frame clones and leaves out a portion. The table lists more than 100,000 clones, around 90% of them singletons. The ends lost 5 bases at V and 8 bases at J; junction bases unmatched: 9. The CDR3 runs 15 residues. Germline-derived CDR1 and CDR2 are MNHEY and SVGEGT. Of note for this clone: Its specificity is unknown.

The chain couples TRBV6-2 or TRBV6-3 to TRBJ2-1; 10 nucleotides line up with TRBD2. Sample: peripheral blood, taken 28 days after the second AZD1222 dose. This sequence was found in an adult who received the AZD1222 COVID-19 vaccine. CDR3 sequence (DNA): TGTGCCAGCAGTCCCGGGACTAGCGAAAAACATGAGCAGTTCTTC. Its protein is CASSPGTSEKHEQFF.